The 15 T cell receptor beta chains listed next were all sequenced from one sample in a study of T cell responses to AZD1222 COVID-19 vaccine. Here immunoSEQ multiplex PCR was the method, and the copy in TCRdb shows in-frame clones only, minus some. The repertoire holds 90,000 to 120,000 clones, with 86% as singletons. Sequencing was performed on peripheral blood, taken on day 0 of AZD1222 vaccination. The receptor set was obtained from an adult in good health.

The rearrangement uses TRBV11-2 and TRBJ1-1; tentatively, D is TRBD1 (6 bases). Per germline, CDR1 SGHAT and CDR2 FQNNGV. CDR3 length: 14 amino acids. V lost 5 bases to trimming and J lost 1 base, with 11 bases between them. CDR3 DNA: TGTGCCAGCAGCAGGGGACATTCGAACACTGAAGCTTTCTTT. This sequence encodes CASSRGHSNTEAFF.

The chain links TRBV6-1 to TRBJ1-1; the D is unclear. Germline CDR1 is MNHNS and CDR2 is SASEGT. Trimming took off 2 bases at V and 7 bases at J, with 5 bases between the two ends. The length of the CDR3 is 11 residues. CDR3 residues: CASSELGEAFF. The CDR3, as DNA: TGTGCCAGCAGTGAACTTGGTGAAGCTTTCTTT.

On this clone: This same CDR3 is encoded by further DNA sequences in the sample. The chain uses TRBV7-2 and TRBJ1-1; 8 bases are shared with TRBD1. The CDR3 runs 13 residues. V lost 4 bases and J lost 3; bases outside the gene matches: 1. Per the germline V gene, CDR1 is SGHTA and CDR2 is FQGNSA. As DNA, the CDR3 is TGTGCCAGCAGCTCACAGGGGGACACTGAAGCTTTCTTT. Translated: CASSSQGDTEAFF.

There are a few counts of this clone. V and J are TRBV5-6 and TRBJ1-2, with 7 bases fitting TRBD1. The length of the CDR3 is 14 residues. Germline V lookup: CDR1 SGHDT, CDR2 YYEEEE. V shed 0 bases, J shed 2 bases, and the junction held 1 base outside the gene matches. The CDR3 here is CASSLGDRNYGYTF. The CDR3 DNA reads as TGTGCCAGCAGCTTGGGGGACAGAAACTATGGCTACACCTTC. The full variable domain, with the rest looked up from reference TRBV5-6 and TRBJ1-2, is DAGVTQSPTHLIKTRGQQVTLRCSPKSGHDTVSWYQQALGQGPQFIFQYYEEEERQRGNFPDRFSGHQFPNYSSELNVNALLLGDSALYLCASSLGDRNYGYTFGSGTRLTVV.

This chain uses TRBV18 with TRBJ2-1; D possibly corresponds to TRBD2 (7 bases). This CDR3 has 16 residues. V lost 3 bases to trimming and J lost 9 bases, with 21 bases between them. Germline V gene sequence: CDR1 KGHSH, CDR2 LQKENI. The DNA of the CDR3 is TGTGCCAGCTCACCCTTAAGTCGGGGGGCGCCGGTTGAGCAGTTCTTC. It encodes CASSPLSRGAPVEQFF.

The chain joins TRBV5-4 to TRBJ1-6; possibly TRBD1 for D (5 bases). V lost 3 bases and J lost 8, with 18 bases in between. Germline assignment: CDR1 SGHNT and CDR2 YYREEE (reference sequence). This CDR3 region has 16 residues. CDR3: CASSSRGGGSYSPLHF. CDR3 sequence (DNA): TGTGCCAGCAGCTCTCGTGGCGGGGGGTCGTATTCACCCCTCCACTTT.

This clone was detected a few times. CDR3 nucleotides: TGCGCCAGCAGCCAAGATAATGGAGGGGGGCAGCCCCAGCATTTT. It yields the protein CASSQDNGGGQPQHF. The chain employs TRBV4-3 and TRBJ1-5; D is possibly TRBD1 (6 bases). Trimming left V 0 bases short and J 7 bases short, with 13 bases between. CDR1 is LGHNA and CDR2 is YSLEER in the germline V gene. CDR3 length equals 15 residues.

V gene TRBV9 combines with J gene TRBJ2-1, with 12 positions matching TRBD2. The CDR3 is 16 residues long. Per germline, CDR1 SGDLS and CDR2 YYNGEE. J lost 7 bases, V lost 3 bases, and 8 bases had no gene match. The CDR3 here is CASSALAGGPRNEQFF. CDR3 DNA: TGTGCCAGCAGCGCTCTAGCGGGGGGGCCGCGGAATGAGCAGTTCTTC.

This rearrangement joins TRBV29-1 to TRBJ2-3, with D perhaps matching TRBD1 (8 bases). V gave up 7 bases and J gave up 3 bases, with 14 bases separating them. The CDR3 loop spans 13 amino acids. Germline V gives CDR1 SQVTM, CDR2 ANQGSEA. DNA of the CDR3: TGCAGCGCCGACAGGGGAGGGACAGATACGCAGTATTTT. Its translation is CSADRGGTDTQYF.

The genes are TRBV28 and TRBJ1-2, with D possibly being TRBD1 (5 bases). Germline values: CDR1 MDHEN, CDR2 SYDVKM. This CDR3 contains 13 residues. V lost 7 bases to trimming and J lost 7 bases, with 16 bases between them. The CDR3 is CASTQASGRGYTF. CDR3 coding DNA: TGTGCCAGCACCCAAGCGTCGGGACGTGGCTACACCTTC.

The gene calls are TRBV2 and TRBJ2-5; 8 bases are a match to TRBD2. Germline V gives CDR1 SNHLY, CDR2 FYNNEI. This CDR3 region has 16 residues. V lost 3 bases and J lost 4; bases outside the gene matches: 10. CDR3 residues: CASSDWLAGLGETQYF. In DNA, the CDR3 is TGTGCCAGCAGTGACTGGCTAGCGGGCCTGGGAGAGACCCAGTACTTC.

This clone was observed once. The chain links TRBV28 to TRBJ2-3; D unclear. This CDR3 spans 12 amino acids. Germline V gene data show CDR1 as MDHEN and CDR2 as SYDVKM. Between the trimmed V and J ends, which lost 3 bases and 2 bases, there was a span of 3 bases. The CDR3 here is CASSLTTDTQYF. Here the CDR3 DNA reads TGTGCCAGCAGTTTGACCACAGATACGCAGTATTTT. The full variable domain, completed using reference TRBV28 and TRBJ2-3, is DVKVTQSSRYLVKRTGEKVFLECVQDMDHENMFWYRQDPGLGLRLIYFSYDVKMKEKGDIPEGYSVSREKKERFSLILESASTNQTSMYLCASSLTTDTQYFGPGTRLTVL.

This clone has just one count. The rearrangement joins TRBV20-1 to TRBJ2-4; TRBD1 aligns across 8 bases. CDR1 and CDR2 (germline): DFQATT, SNEGSKA (reference sequence). Germline trimming cut 3 bases from V and 8 bases from J; bases unmatched to any gene: 9. The CDR3 is made up of 14 amino acids. DNA for the CDR3: TGCAGTGCTAGTGTTGGACAGGGATTAGACATTCAGTACTTC. It codes for CSASVGQGLDIQYF.

This clone was seen only a few times. The rearrangement links TRBV25-1 to TRBJ1-3; D call uncertain. CDR3 size: 11 residues. Trimming removed 8 bases at V and 1 base at J, with 3 bases between. Germline assignment: CDR1 MGHDK and CDR2 SYGVNS. CDR3 nucleotide sequence: TGTGCCAGCTCTTCTGGAAACACCATATATTTT. Amino acid sequence: CASSSGNTIYF.

This chain connects TRBV6-5 to TRBJ2-2; TRBD2 matches 12 bases. Trimming removed 6 bases from V and 4 bases from J; junction bases left unmatched: 3. Germline V lookup: CDR1 MNHEY, CDR2 SVGAGI. There are 15 residues in the CDR3. The CDR3 nucleotides are TGTGCCAGCAGCCGGACTAGCGGGGCCACCGGGGAGCTGTTTTTT. This encodes CASSRTSGATGELFF.